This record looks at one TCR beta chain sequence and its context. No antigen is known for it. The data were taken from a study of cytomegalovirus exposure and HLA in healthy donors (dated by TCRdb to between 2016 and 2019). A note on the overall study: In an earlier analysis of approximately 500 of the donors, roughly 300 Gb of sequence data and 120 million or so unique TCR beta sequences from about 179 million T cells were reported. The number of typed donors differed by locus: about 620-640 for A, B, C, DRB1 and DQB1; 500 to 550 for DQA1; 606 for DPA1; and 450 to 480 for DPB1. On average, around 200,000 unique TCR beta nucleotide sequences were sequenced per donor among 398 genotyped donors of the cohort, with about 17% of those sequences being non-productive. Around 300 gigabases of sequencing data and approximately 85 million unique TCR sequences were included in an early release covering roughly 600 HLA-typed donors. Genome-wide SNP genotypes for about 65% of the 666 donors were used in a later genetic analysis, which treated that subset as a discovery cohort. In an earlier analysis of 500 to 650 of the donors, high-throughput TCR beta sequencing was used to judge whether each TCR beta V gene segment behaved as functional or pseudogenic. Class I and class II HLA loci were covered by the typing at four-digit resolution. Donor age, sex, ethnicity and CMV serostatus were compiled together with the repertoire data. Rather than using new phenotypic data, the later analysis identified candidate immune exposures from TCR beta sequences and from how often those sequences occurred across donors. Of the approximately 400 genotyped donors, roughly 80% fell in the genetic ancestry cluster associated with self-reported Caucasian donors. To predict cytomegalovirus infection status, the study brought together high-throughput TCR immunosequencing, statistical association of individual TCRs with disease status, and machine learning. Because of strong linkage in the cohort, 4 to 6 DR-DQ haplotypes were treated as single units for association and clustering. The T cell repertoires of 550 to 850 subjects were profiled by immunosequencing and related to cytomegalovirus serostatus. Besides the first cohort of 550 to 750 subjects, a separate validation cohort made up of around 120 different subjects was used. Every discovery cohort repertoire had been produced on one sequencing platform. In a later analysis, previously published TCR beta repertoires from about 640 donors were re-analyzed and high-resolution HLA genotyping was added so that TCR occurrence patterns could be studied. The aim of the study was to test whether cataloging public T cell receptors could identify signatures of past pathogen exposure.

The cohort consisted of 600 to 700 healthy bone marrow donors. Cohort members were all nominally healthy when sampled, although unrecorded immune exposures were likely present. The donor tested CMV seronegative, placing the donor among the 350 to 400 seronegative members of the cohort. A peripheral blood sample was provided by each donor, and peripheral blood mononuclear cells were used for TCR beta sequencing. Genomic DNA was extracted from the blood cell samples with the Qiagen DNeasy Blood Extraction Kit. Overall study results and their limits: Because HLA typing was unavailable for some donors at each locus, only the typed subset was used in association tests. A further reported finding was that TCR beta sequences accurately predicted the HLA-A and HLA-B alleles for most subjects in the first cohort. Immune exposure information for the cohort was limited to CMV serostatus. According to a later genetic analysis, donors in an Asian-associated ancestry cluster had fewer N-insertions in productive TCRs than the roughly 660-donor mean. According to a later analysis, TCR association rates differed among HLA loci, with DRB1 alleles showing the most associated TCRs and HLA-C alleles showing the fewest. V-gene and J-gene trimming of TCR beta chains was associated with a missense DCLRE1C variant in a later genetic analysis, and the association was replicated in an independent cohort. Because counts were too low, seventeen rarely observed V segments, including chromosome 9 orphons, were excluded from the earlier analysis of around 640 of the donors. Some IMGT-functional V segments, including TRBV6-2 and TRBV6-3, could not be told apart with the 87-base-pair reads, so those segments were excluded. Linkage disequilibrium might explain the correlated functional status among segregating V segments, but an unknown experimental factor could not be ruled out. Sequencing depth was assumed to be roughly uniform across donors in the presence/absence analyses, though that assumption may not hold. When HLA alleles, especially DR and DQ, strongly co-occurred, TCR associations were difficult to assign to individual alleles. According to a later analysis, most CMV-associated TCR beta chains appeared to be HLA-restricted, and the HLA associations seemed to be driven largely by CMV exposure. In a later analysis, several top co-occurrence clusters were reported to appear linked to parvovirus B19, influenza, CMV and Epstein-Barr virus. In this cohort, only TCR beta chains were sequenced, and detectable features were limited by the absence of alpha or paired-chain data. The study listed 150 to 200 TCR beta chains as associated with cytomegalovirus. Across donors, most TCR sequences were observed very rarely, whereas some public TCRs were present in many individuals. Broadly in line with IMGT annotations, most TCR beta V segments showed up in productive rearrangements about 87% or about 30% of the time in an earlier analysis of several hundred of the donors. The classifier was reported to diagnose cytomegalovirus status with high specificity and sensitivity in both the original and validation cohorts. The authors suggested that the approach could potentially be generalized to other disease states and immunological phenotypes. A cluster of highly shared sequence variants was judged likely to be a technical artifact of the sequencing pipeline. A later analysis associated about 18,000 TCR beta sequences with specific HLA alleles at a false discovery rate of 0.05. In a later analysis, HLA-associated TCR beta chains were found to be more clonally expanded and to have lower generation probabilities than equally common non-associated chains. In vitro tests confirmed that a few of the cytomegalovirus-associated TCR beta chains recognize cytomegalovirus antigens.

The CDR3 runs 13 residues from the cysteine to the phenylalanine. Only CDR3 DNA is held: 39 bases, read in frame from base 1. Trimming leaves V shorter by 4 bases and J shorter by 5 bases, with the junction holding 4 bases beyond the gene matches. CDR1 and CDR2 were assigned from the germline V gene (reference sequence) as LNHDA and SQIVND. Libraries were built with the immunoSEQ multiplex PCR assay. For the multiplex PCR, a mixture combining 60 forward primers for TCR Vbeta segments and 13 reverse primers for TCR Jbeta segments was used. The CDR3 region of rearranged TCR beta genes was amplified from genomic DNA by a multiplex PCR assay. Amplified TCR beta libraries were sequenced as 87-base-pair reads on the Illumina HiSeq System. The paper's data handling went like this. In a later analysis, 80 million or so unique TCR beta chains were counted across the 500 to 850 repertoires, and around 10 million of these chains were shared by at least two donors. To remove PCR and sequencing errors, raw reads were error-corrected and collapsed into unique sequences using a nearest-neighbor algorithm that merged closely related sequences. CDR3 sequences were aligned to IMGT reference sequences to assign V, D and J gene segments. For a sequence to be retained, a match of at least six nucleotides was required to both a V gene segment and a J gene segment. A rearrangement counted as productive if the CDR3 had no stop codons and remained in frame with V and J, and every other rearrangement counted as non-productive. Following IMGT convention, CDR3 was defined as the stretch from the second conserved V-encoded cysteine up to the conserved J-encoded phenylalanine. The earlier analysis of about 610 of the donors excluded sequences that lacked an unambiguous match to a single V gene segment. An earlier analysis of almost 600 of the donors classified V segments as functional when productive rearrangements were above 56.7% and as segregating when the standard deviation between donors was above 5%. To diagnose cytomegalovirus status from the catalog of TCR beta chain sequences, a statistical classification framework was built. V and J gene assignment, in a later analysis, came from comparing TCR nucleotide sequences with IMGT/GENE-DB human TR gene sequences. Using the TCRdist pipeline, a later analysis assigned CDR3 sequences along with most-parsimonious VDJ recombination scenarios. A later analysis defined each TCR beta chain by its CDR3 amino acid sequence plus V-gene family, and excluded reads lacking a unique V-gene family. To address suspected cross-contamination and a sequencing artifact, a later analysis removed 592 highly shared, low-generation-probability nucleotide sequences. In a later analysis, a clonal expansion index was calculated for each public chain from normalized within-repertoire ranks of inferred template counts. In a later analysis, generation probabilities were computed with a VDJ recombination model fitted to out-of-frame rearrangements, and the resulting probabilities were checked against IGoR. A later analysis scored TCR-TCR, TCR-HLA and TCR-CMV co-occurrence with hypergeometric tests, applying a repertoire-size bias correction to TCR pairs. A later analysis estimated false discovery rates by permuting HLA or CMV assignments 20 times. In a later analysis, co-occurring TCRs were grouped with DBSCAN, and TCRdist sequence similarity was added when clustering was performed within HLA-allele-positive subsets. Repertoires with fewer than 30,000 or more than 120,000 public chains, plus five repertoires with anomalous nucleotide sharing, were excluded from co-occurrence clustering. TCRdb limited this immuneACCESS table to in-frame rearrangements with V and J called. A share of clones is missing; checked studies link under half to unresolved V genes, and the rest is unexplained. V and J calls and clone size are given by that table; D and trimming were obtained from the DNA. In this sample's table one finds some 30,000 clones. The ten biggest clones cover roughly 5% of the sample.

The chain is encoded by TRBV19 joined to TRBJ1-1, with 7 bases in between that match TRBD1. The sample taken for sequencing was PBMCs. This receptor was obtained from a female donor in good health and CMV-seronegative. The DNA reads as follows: TGTGCCAGTAGTACAACAGGGGTTACTGAAGCTTTCTTT. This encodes CASSTTGVTEAFF.